This entry concerns a single T cell receptor beta chain. Its specificity is unknown. The sample originates from a study of brain T cells in children with intractable seizures. Sequencing was limited to surgery cases with top T cell transcript signatures in brain tissue. Patients received at least one anti-epileptic drug before surgery. The table came from immunoSEQ multiplex PCR; TCRdb's copy has only in-frame clones and leaves some out. The profile shows tens of thousands of clones, 93% of them singletons. Points from the study as a whole: HCMV serostatus was not known, and viral specificity came from CDR3 similarity only. Absence of clones before surgery may stem from lower sequencing depth.

The CDR3 consists of 17 residues. V lost 4 bases and J 2 bases, leaving 21 bases between the germline ends. Germline lookup yields CDR1 SGHRS and CDR2 YFSETQ. The specimen comprised peripheral blood, sampled at surgery. The V gene is TRBV5-1, the J gene TRBJ1-1; TRBD1 might be the D (5 bases). The receptor comes from a boy under two years old with tuberous sclerosis and intractable seizures. The CDR3: CASSQGRVLGENTEAFF. The CDR3 coding sequence is TGCGCCAGCAGCCAGGGCCGTGTGCTAGGGGAAAACACTGAAGCTTTCTTT.